The 27 T cell receptor beta chains in this list originate from one sample, sequenced in a study of naive and memory T cell subsets. Both TRBC1 and TRBC2 were covered by a beta constant-region primer of two equimolar oligonucleotides. One entry per CDR3 protein results from TCRdb running MiXCR on the UMI-ligation and nested PCR reads. The sample yields 77,000 or so distinct CDR3 sequences, around 13% seen once. The source material was central memory CD4+ T cells from blood. These receptors were obtained from a human donor in good health.

This clonotype was seen a few times. The chain employs TRBV6-1 and TRBJ1-5; 7 bases map to TRBD1. Germline trimming cut 8 bases from V and 7 bases from J; bases unmatched to any gene: 11. The CDR3 sequence is 14 residues long. Germline CDR1 MNHNS, CDR2 SASEGT. CDR3 in amino acids: CASGQGGQRQPQHF. CDR3 bases: TGTGCCAGCGGTCAAGGGGGCCAGAGACAGCCCCAGCATTTT.

V is TRBV5-1 and J is TRBJ2-1, with 16 bases aligning to TRBD2. The ends lost 4 bases at V and 6 bases at J; junction bases unmatched: 7. The CDR3 covers 17 residues. Germline CDR1 and CDR2: SGHRS and YFSETQ. This CDR3 reads CASSPGTSGRALNEQFF. The CDR3 DNA reads TGCGCCAGCAGCCCCGGGACTAGCGGGAGGGCCCTCAATGAGCAGTTCTTC.

This chain uses TRBV5-1 with TRBJ2-7; the match to TRBD1 covers 9 bases. CDR1 is SGHRS, CDR2 YFSETQ, per germline. Trimming removed 4 bases from V and 1 base from J; junction bases left unmatched: 9. The CDR3 runs 16 residues. This chain's CDR3 is CASSQEPGQGSYEQYF. The CDR3 region has the DNA TGCGCCAGCAGCCAAGAACCGGGACAGGGATCCTACGAGCAGTACTTC.

At least ten counts were recorded for this clonotype. The V gene is TRBV29-1, the J gene TRBJ1-1, with D perhaps TRBD1 (5 bases). The V end lost 6 bases, the J end lost 0 bases, and 11 bases lay between the germline ends. CDR1 is SQVTM, CDR2 ANQGSEA, per germline. The CDR3 loop spans 13 amino acids. The CDR3, as DNA: TGCAGCGTGAGGGACGTGATGAACACTGAAGCTTTCTTT. It encodes CSVRDVMNTEAFF.

The V gene is TRBV3-1, the J gene TRBJ2-1, with TRBD2 identical over 13 bases. The V segment lost 8 bases and the J segment 0 bases; nucleotides outside the gene matches: 16. CDR1 and CDR2 from the germline V gene are LGHDT and YNNKEL (reference sequence). There are 20 residues in the CDR3. This chain's CDR3 is CASAGSPGLAGLSSYNEQFF. For the CDR3, the DNA is TGTGCCAGCGCGGGGTCGCCGGGACTAGCGGGACTGAGCTCCTACAATGAGCAGTTCTTC.

The CDR3 DNA reads TGTGCCAGTATGGGCGGTTTTCAAGAGACCCAGTACTTC. This encodes CASMGGFQETQYF. The rearrangement links TRBV19 to TRBJ2-5; D is uncertain. The CDR3 consists of 13 residues. Trimming removed 7 bases at V and 2 bases at J, with 11 bases between. CDR1 and CDR2 from the germline V gene are LNHDA and SQIVND (reference sequence).

This clonotype was seen more than once but under ten times. This chain links TRBV20-1 with TRBJ2-3; 11 positions match TRBD2. V was pared by 6 bases and J by 4 bases, with 18 bases of the junction left unmatched. The germline gives CDR1 DFQATT, CDR2 SNEGSKA (reference sequence). The CDR3 runs 18 residues. The DNA of the CDR3 is TGCAGTGCAAAGATTAGCGGGAGGGCTCTATTGTTTGCAGATACGCAGTATTTT. This encodes CSAKISGRALLFADTQYF.

Turning to this clonotype: Since a much larger clone is just one base distant, this may be a read error. The V call is TRBV6-6, the J call TRBJ2-2; TRBD1 matches 9 bases. CDR3 size: 16 residues. Germline loops: CDR1 MNHNY, CDR2 SVGAGI (reference sequence). J lost 7 bases, V lost 5 bases, and 11 bases had no gene match. CDR3 coding DNA: TGTGCCAGCAGTCCAACCGGGACAGGGTGTCACGGGGAGCTGTTTTTT. Translation: CASSPTGTGCHGELFF.

This clonotype occurred a few times. The rearrangement uses TRBV28 and TRBJ2-1, with 7 positions matching TRBD2. Germline-derived CDR1 and CDR2 are MDHEN and SYDVKM. The CDR3 covers 16 residues. The V gene end was trimmed by 4 bases and the J gene end by 0 bases; junction bases not matched to a gene: 6. The CDR3 loop is CASSSSSGASYNEQFF. CDR3 coding DNA: TGTGCCAGCAGTTCCTCTAGCGGCGCCTCCTACAATGAGCAGTTCTTC.

The rearrangement links TRBV7-9 to TRBJ2-7, with 11 bases matching TRBD2. The CDR3 has 17 residues. Trimming at V came to 1 base and at J to 0 bases, leaving 5 bases not matched to a gene. CDR1 and CDR2 (germline): SEHNR, FQNEAQ (reference sequence). The CDR3 here is CASSLGTTSGDSYEQYF. The CDR3 nucleotides read TGTGCCAGCAGCTTAGGAACGACTAGCGGGGACTCCTACGAGCAGTACTTC.

This clonotype appeared many times. The rearrangement joins TRBV2 to TRBJ2-1, with D perhaps matching TRBD2 (6 bases). The V end lost 0 bases, the J end lost 16 bases, and 19 bases lay between the germline ends. The CDR3 sequence is 14 residues long. Germline V CDR1 and CDR2: SNHLY, FYNNEI. This CDR3 reads CASSEAGTRGSFFF. CDR3 bases: TGTGCCAGCAGTGAAGCCGGGACTCGAGGTTCGTTCTTCTTC.

The sample holds many counts of this clonotype. V gene TRBV29-1 combines with J gene TRBJ2-3; 12 positions match TRBD2. Germline trimming cut 6 bases from V and 3 bases from J; bases unmatched to any gene: 4. This CDR3 contains 14 residues. Germline CDR1 is SQVTM and CDR2 is ANQGSEA. CDR3 sequence: CSVRTSGITDTQYF. CDR3 coding DNA: TGCAGCGTAAGGACTAGCGGGATAACAGATACGCAGTATTTT.

The rearrangement links TRBV27 to TRBJ2-1; the match to TRBD2 covers 12 bases. With V trimmed by 7 bases and J by 7 bases, 8 bases remained unmatched. The CDR3 has 15 residues. Germline CDR1 and CDR2: MNHEY and SMNVEV (reference sequence). The DNA of the CDR3 is TGTGCCAGCATTCCGACTAGCGGGAGAGGGAATGAGCAGTTCTTC. Its protein product is CASIPTSGRGNEQFF.

The gene calls are TRBV7-7 and TRBJ2-3; 11 bases fit TRBD2. Germline V gene lookup returns CDR1 SSHAT and CDR2 FNYEAQ (reference sequence). With 5 bases clipped from V and 5 bases from J, the junction kept 6 bases outside the gene matches. This CDR3 is 15 amino acids long. The CDR3 bases are TGTGCCAGCAGCAAATTAGCGGGAGGGCAAGATACGCAGTATTTT. Residues: CASSKLAGGQDTQYF.

This clonotype was seen repeatedly, ten times or more. V is TRBV7-6 and J is TRBJ2-7, with D perhaps given as TRBD1 or TRBD2 (5 bases each). CDR3 length: 15 residues. Trimming stripped 5 bases from V and 5 bases from J, with 19 bases between. Germline CDR1 and CDR2: SGHVS and FNYEAQ. CDR3 nucleotide sequence: TGTGCCAGCAGCCTAGGTCAGCCGGGACCGAACGAGCAGTACTTC. Amino acid sequence: CASSLGQPGPNEQYF.

In this sample, this clonotype turned up many times. The rearrangement joins TRBV4-3 to TRBJ2-1; D perhaps matches TRBD2 (6 bases). Germline CDR1 and CDR2: LGHNA and YSLEER. This CDR3 has 16 amino acids. V was pared by 0 bases and J by 2 bases, with 11 bases between. For the CDR3, the DNA is TGCGCCAGCAGCCAAGAGGGACTGGCGGCCTACAATGAGCAGTTCTTC. It yields the protein CASSQEGLAAYNEQFF.

This clonotype appeared many times. The rearrangement links TRBV20-1 to TRBJ1-2; 7 bases match TRBD1. J was trimmed by 5 bases and V by 6 bases; bases with no gene match: 12. The CDR3 runs 14 residues. From germline, CDR1 is DFQATT and CDR2 SNEGSKA (reference sequence). This CDR3 is CSARHDREVYGYTF. The CDR3 nucleotides read TGCAGTGCGCGACACGACAGGGAGGTGTATGGCTACACCTTC.

This CDR3 is CASSEAAGNSYEQYF. The DNA of the CDR3 is TGCGCCAGCAGCGAGGCAGCGGGCAACTCCTACGAGCAGTACTTC. The chain has TRBV5-1 and TRBJ2-7; D is perhaps TRBD2 (6 bases). Germline V gene lookup returns CDR1 SGHRS and CDR2 YFSETQ. The CDR3 sequence is 15 residues long. Trimming pared 4 bases from V and 0 bases from J, leaving 14 bases between.

This clonotype has just a few counts. J is TRBJ2-7 and V is TRBV2; the match to TRBD2 covers 8 bases. Germline CDR1 SNHLY, CDR2 FYNNEI. CDR3 length equals 14 residues. With V trimmed by 2 bases and J by 3 bases, 3 bases remained unmatched. CDR3 DNA sequence: TGTGCCAGCAGTGAACGACTAGCGAACTACGAGCAGTACTTC. It specifies CASSERLANYEQYF.

This clonotype was seen only a few times. This chain links TRBV7-8 with TRBJ1-5, with D possibly TRBD1 on 5 matching bases. The V end lost 4 bases, the J end lost 3 bases, and 25 bases lay between the germline ends. The CDR3 has 19 amino acids. The germline CDR1 and CDR2 sequences are SGHVS and FQNEAQ. The CDR3: CASSWGRATHRGSNQPQHF. CDR3 coding DNA: TGTGCCAGCAGCTGGGGCCGGGCTACGCATCGAGGCTCCAATCAGCCCCAGCATTTT.

This sequence joins TRBV6-6 and TRBJ2-7, with D perhaps TRBD1 or TRBD2 (6 bases each). Per the germline V gene, CDR1 is MNHNY and CDR2 is SVGAGI (reference sequence). V was clipped by 8 bases and J by 3 bases, with 17 bases between them. The CDR3 has 14 residues. The CDR3 loop is CASGPRDTCYEQYF. CDR3 in DNA: TGTGCCAGCGGCCCGCGGGACACCTGCTACGAGCAGTACTTC.

V is TRBV5-1 and J is TRBJ2-7; D could derive from TRBD1 or TRBD2 (5 bases each). CDR1 and CDR2 (germline): SGHRS, YFSETQ. This CDR3 has 14 amino acids. V lost 4 bases to trimming and J lost 3 bases, with 14 bases between them. The CDR3, as DNA: TGCGCCAGCAGCCTCGGGACGGCTCGCTACGAGCAGTACTTC. This codes for CASSLGTARYEQYF.

In its sample, this clonotype was seen a few times. V is TRBV28 and J is TRBJ2-1; 9 positions agree with TRBD1. Germline-derived CDR1 and CDR2 are MDHEN and SYDVKM. The CDR3 covers 16 residues. Trimming at V came to 5 bases and at J to 2 bases, leaving 7 bases not matched to a gene. CDR3 protein: CASSIYRGQAYNEQFF. The CDR3 nucleotides read TGTGCCAGCAGTATCTACAGGGGGCAAGCCTACAATGAGCAGTTCTTC.

Remarks on this clonotype: An end of the junction differs from the germline gene, which may be a read error. The V gene is TRBV2, the J gene TRBJ2-2; 11 nucleotides line up with TRBD2. The CDR3 loop spans 15 amino acids. Germline CDR1 is SNHLY and CDR2 is FYNNEI. CDR3 protein: CASRLTSGNPGELFF. The CDR3 DNA reads as TGTGCCAGCAGACTGACTAGCGGGAACCCCGGGGAGCTGTTTTTT.

This clonotype was detected ten times or more. The chain employs TRBV4-2 and TRBJ2-6; TRBD2 aligns across 12 bases. V shed 0 bases, J shed 2 bases, and the junction held 2 bases outside the gene matches. The CDR3 sequence is 18 residues long. The V gene's germline CDR1 is LGHNA and CDR2 YNFKEQ. The CDR3 sequence: CASSQETSGSPGANVLTF. As DNA, the CDR3 is TGTGCCAGCAGCCAAGAGACTAGCGGGAGTCCTGGGGCCAACGTCCTGACTTTC.

This clonotype has more than one count but fewer than ten. The chain joins TRBV3-1 to TRBJ1-2; D unresolved. The V end was cut by 2 bases, the J end by 3 bases, with 4 bases between. CDR1 LGHDT and CDR2 YNNKEL come from the germline V gene (reference sequence). The CDR3 has 12 amino acids. CDR3 sequence: CASSQKDYGYTF. As DNA, the CDR3 is TGTGCCAGCAGCCAAAAGGACTATGGCTACACCTTC. Looking up the rest from reference TRBV3-1 and TRBJ1-2 gives the full variable domain: DTAVSQTPKYLVTQMGNDKSIKCEQNLGHDTMYWYKQDSKKFLKIMFSYNNKELIINETVPNRFSPKSPDKAHLNLHINSLELGDSAVYFCASSQKDYGYTFGSGTRLTVV.

There are many counts of this clonotype. The V call is TRBV7-9, the J call TRBJ1-2, with 8 bases identical to TRBD1. There are 18 residues in the CDR3. Trimming took 4 bases from V and 6 from J; bases not matched to a gene: 19. Germline V lookup: CDR1 SEHNR, CDR2 FQNEAQ (reference sequence). CDR3 sequence reads: CASSWARPGQGSSNGYTF. In DNA, the CDR3 is TGTGCCAGCAGCTGGGCTAGGCCAGGACAGGGCTCTTCCAATGGCTACACCTTC.